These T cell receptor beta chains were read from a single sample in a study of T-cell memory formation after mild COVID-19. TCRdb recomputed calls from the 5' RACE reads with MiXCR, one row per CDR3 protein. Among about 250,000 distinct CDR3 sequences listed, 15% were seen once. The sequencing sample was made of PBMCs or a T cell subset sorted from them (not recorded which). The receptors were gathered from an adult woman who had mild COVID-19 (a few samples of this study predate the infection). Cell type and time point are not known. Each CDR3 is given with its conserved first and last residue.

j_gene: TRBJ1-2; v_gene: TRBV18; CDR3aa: CASSPGAGGYGYTF
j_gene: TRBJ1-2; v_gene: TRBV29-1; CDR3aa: CSVARDSNYGYTF
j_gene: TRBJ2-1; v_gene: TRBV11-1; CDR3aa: CASSLTLASGGHYNEQFF
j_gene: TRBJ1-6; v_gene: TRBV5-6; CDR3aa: CASSLPRTGMMSNSPLHF
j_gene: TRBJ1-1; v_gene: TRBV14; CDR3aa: CASSQETLFKNTEAFF
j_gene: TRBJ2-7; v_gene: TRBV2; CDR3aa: CASRRTSGTYEQYF
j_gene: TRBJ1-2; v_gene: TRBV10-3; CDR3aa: CAISEGTGTTNYGYTF
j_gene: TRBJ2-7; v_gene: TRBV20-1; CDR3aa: CSALALAGNQGEQYF
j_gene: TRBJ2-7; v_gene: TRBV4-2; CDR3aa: CASSHDRVAYEQYF
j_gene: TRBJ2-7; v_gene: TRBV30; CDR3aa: CAWSPDGRAYEQYF
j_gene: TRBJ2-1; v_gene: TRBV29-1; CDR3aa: CSVGTGRLGEQFF
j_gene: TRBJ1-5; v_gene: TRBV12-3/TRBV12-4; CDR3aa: CASSVSNQPQHF
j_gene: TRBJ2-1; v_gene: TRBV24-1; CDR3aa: CATSDSMVRLGEQFF
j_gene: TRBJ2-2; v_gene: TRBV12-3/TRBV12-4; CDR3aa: CATSAGTVNTGELFF
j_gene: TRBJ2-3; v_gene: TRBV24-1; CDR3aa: CATSDPSSGASADTQYF
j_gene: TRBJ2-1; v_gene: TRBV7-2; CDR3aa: CASSSQMMSSYNEQFF
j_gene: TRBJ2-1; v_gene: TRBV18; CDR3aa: CASSPLGTPQGNEQFF
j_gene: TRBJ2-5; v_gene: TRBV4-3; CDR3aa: CASSRGPFQETQYF
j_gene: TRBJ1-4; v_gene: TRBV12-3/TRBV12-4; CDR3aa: CASSFQGYNEKLFF
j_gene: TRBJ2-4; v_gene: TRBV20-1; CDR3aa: CSARGGWGGIQYF
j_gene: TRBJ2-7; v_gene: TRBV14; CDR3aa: CASSSLTGGSPTYEQYF
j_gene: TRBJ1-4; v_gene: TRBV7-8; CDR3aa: CASSPLVRGPGEKLFF
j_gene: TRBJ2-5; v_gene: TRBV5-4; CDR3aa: CASSSKRDSSQETQYF
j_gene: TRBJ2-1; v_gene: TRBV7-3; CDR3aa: CASSSGTLRNNEQFF
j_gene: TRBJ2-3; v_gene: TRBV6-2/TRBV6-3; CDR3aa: CASRNSLGRTDTQYF
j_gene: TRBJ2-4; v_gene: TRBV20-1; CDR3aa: CSVSGLAKNIQYF
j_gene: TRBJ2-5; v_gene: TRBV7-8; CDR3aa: CASSSGGWETQYF
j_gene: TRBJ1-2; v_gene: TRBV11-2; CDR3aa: CASSPRVGQGGGWGYGYTF
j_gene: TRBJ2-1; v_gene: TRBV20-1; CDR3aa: CSARVATGYEQFF
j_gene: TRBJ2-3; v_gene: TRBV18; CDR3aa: CASSPPRLAGLDTQYF
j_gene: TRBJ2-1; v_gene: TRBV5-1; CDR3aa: CASSFTSGSYNEQFF
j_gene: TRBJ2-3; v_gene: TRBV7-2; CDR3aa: CASSLGTPRTDTQYF
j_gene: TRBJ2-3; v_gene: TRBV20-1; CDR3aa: CSANPLAGAGDTQYF
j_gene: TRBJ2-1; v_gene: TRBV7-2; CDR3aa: CASSPAWTSGNEQFF
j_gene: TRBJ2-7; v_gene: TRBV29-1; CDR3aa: CSVGSYVEQYF
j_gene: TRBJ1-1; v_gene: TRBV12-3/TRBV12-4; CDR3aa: CASSPGQGRVTEAFF
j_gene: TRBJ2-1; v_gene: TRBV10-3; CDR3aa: CAIGWSGVQREQFF
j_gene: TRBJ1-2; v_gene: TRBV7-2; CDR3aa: CASSLGQGLTAYTF
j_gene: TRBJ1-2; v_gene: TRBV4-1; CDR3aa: CASSPTPAISNYGYTF
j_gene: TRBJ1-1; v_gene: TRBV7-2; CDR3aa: CASSDPGQGAGTEAFF
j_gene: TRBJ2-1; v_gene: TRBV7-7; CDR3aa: CASSPLAGTGGVEQFF
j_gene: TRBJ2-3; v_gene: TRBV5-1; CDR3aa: CASSLWGSSTDTQYF
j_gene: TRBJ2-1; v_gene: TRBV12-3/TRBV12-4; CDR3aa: CASSGLRSGSYNEQFF
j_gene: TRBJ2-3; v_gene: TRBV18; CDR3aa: CASSPPAASTDTQYF
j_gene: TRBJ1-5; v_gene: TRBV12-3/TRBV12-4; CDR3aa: CASSARQAQHSNQPQHF